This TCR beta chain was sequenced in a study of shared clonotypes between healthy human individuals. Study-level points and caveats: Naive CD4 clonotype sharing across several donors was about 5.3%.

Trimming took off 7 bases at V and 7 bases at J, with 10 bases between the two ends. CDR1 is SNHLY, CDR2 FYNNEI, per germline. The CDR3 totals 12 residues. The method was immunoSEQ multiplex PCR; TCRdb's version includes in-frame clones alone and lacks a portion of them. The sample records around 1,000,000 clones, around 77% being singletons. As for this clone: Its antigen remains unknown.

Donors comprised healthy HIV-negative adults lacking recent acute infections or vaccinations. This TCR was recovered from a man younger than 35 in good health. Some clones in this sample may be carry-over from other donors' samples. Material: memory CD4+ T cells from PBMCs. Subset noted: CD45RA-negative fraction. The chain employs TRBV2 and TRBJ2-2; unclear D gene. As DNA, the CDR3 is TGTGCCAGCAACGTAGATGGCGGGGAGCTGTTTTTT. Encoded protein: CASNVDGGELFF.